This TCR beta chain emerged from a study of T cell repertoires in cytomegalovirus infection. Study-wide background: In public TCR beta signatures, there were indications of both CMV infection and matching HLA type. The study's findings and limits: Dominant in the ex vivo response were TCR beta clonotypes restricted by HLA-C and specific for CMV.

Trimming cost V 7 bases and J 0 bases; bases outside gene matches: 7. The CDR3 is 16 amino acids. CDR1 and CDR2 from the germline V gene are MDHEN and SYDVKM. This clonotype was counted a few times. The antigen remains undetermined. TCRdb redid the calling of the reads with MiXCR, one entry per CDR3 protein. The sample holds around 450,000 distinct CDR3 sequences, around 11% seen once. The TCR sequence derives from a human donor in good health (CMV status not recorded). Some clones in this sample may be carry-over from other donors' samples. The rearrangement joins TRBV28 to TRBJ2-7; 12 bases align to TRBD2. Input material: PBMCs. The CDR3 loop is CASKPSGRGPSYEQYF. The CDR3 nucleotides read TGTGCCAGCAAACCTAGCGGGAGGGGTCCCTCCTACGAGCAGTACTTC. Drawing the rest from reference TRBV28 and TRBJ2-7, the complete variable domain is DVKVTQSSRYLVKRTGEKVFLECVQDMDHENMFWYRQDPGLGLRLIYFSYDVKMKEKGDIPEGYSVSREKKERFSLILESASTNQTSMYLCASKPSGRGPSYEQYFGPGTRLTVT.